This T cell receptor beta chain comes out of a study of early T cells in non-severe SARS-CoV-2 infection. In regard to this clonotype: Antigen: not known.

Using its own MiXCR run on the 5' RACE reads, TCRdb lists one record per CDR3 protein. This table holds about 52,000 distinct CDR3 sequences, roughly 9.6% found once. V gave up 7 bases and J gave up 6 bases; unmatched junction bases: 14. The length of the CDR3 is 15 residues. Germline lookup yields CDR1 MNHNY and CDR2 SVGAGI (reference sequence). General study points: VDJdb matching, biased toward anti-spike CD8 responses, missed private and CD4 specificities.

The sequence was obtained from an adult who was a healthcare worker with PCR-confirmed SARS-CoV-2 infection or an uninfected control (not recorded which). Sequencing was carried out using whole blood. J is TRBJ2-7 and V is TRBV6-6; 8 bases fit TRBD1. The CDR3: CASTQADRALGEQYF. The CDR3 nucleotides are TGTGCCAGCACCCAGGCGGACAGGGCTCTTGGCGAGCAGTACTTC.